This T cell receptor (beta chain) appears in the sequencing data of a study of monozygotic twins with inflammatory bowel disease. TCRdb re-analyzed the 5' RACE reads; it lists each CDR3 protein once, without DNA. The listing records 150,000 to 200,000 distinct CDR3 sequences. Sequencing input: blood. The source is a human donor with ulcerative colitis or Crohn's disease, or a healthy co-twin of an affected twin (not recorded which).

CDR3: CSASATSGSYNEQFF. This sequence joins TRBV20-1 and TRBJ2-1; absent DNA, TCRdb's TRBD2 call cannot be checked. The CDR3 contains 15 residues. CDR1 and CDR2 (germline): DFQATT, SNEGSKA (reference sequence).